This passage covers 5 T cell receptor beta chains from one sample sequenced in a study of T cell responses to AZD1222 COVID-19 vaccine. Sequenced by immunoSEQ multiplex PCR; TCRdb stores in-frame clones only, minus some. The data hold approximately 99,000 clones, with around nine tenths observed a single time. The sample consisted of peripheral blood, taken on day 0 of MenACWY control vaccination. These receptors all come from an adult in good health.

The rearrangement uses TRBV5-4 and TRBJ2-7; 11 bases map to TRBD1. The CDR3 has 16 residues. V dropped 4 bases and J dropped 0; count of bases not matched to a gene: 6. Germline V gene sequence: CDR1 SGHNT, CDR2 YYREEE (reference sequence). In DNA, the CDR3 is TGTGCCAGCAGCCTCGGGACAGGGGGGCTCTCCTACGAGCAGTACTTC. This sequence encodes CASSLGTGGLSYEQYF.

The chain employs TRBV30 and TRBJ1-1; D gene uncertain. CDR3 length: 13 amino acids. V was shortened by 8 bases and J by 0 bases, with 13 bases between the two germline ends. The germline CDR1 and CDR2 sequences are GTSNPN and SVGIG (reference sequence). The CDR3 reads CAGRSVMNTEAFF. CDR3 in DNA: TGTGCCGGGCGAAGCGTCATGAACACTGAAGCTTTCTTT.

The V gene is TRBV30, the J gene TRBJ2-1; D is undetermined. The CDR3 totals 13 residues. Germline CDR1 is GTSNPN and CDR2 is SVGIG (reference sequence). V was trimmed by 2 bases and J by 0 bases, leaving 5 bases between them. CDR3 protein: CAWSRSSYNEQFF. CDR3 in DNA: TGTGCCTGGAGTCGCAGCTCCTACAATGAGCAGTTCTTC.

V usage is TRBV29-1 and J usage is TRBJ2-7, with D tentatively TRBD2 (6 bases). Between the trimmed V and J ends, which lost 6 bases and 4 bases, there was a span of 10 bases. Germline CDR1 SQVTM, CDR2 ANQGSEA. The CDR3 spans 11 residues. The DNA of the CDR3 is TGCAGCGTAGCGGAGGGTTACGAGCAGTACTTC. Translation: CSVAEGYEQYF.

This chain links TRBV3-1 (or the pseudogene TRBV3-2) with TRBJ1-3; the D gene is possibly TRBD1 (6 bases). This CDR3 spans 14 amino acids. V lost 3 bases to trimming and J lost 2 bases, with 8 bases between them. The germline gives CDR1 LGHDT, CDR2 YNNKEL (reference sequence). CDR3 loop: CASSQGAAGNTIYF. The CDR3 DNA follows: TGTGCCAGCAGCCAGGGGGCTGCTGGAAACACCATATATTTT.